Below, 16 T cell receptor beta chains from the same sample are listed, as sequenced in a study of shared clonotypes between healthy human individuals. Profiled with immunoSEQ multiplex PCR; TCRdb holds only in-frame clones, not every one. The top ten hold roughly 1.8% of the sample, which has about 730,000 clones, roughly 72% seen once. Sequencing used memory CD4+ T cells sorted from blood. Subset described: CD45RA-negative fraction. These receptor sequences come from a woman aged 25 to 45 in good health.

The V gene is TRBV29-1, the J gene TRBJ2-3, with D perhaps matching TRBD2 (5 bases). CDR3 length equals 15 residues. The germline V and J ends were trimmed by 2 bases and 0 bases, with 12 bases remaining between them. Germline loops: CDR1 SQVTM, CDR2 ANQGSEA. CDR3 DNA sequence: TGCAGCGTTGAATGGGGAGCCCTTAGCACAGATACGCAGTATTTT. It translates to CSVEWGALSTDTQYF.

The chain has TRBV7-9 and TRBJ2-3; the D is unclear. The V gene's germline CDR1 is SEHNR and CDR2 FQNEAQ (reference sequence). The CDR3 totals 17 residues. The germline V and J ends were trimmed by 7 bases and 2 bases, with 22 bases remaining between them. DNA of the CDR3: TGTGCCAGCACCTTCAAGTACAGACGGTATGACACAGATACGCAGTATTTT. Protein: CASTFKYRRYDTDTQYF. Full variable domain (rest looked up from reference TRBV7-9 and TRBJ2-3): DTGVSQNPRHKITKRGQNVTFRCDPISEHNRLYWYRQTLGQGPEFLTYFQNEAQLEKSRLLSDRFSAERPKGSFSTLEIQRTEQGDSAMYLCASTFKYRRYDTDTQYFGPGTRLTVL.

The rearrangement uses TRBV9 and TRBJ2-5, with unresolved D. V shed 4 bases and J shed 4 bases, with 14 bases lying between them. CDR1 and CDR2 from the germline V gene are SGDLS and YYNGEE. The CDR3 loop spans 14 amino acids. The CDR3 sequence is CASSPTRYAETQYF. Here the CDR3 DNA reads TGTGCCAGCAGCCCCACCAGGTACGCAGAGACCCAGTACTTC. Full variable domain (rest looked up from reference TRBV9 and TRBJ2-5): DSGVTQTPKHLITATGQRVTLRCSPRSGDLSVYWYQQSLDQGLQFLIQYYNGEERAKGNILERFSAQQFPDLHSELNLSSLELGDSALYFCASSPTRYAETQYFGPGTRLLVL.

The rearrangement joins TRBV11-2 to TRBJ2-1; 16 nucleotides line up with TRBD2. Germline V lookup: CDR1 SGHAT, CDR2 FQNNGV. This CDR3 has 18 amino acids. With 5 bases clipped from V and 2 bases from J, the junction kept 6 bases outside the gene matches. Here the CDR3 reads CASSKSGTSGRAYNEQFF. The CDR3 DNA reads as TGTGCCAGCAGCAAATCCGGGACTAGCGGGAGGGCCTACAATGAGCAGTTCTTC.

The chain employs TRBV2 and TRBJ1-4; 7 bases fit TRBD1. Trimming removed 2 bases from V and 10 bases from J; junction bases left unmatched: 10. Germline V gene lookup returns CDR1 SNHLY and CDR2 FYNNEI. The CDR3 runs 15 residues. The DNA of the CDR3 is TGTGCCAGCAGTGAATTGAAAGGGGGCGCGGGAAAACTGTTTTTT. Translated, it gives CASSELKGGAGKLFF.

In nucleotides, the CDR3 is TGTGCCAGCAGTGAATCAGGGACACTAGGAAACACCATATATTTT. Protein product: CASSESGTLGNTIYF. The rearrangement uses TRBV25-1 and TRBJ1-3; weak D call: TRBD1 (6 bases). CDR3 length: 15 residues. The V end lost 1 base, the J end lost 4 bases, and 11 bases lay between the germline ends. Germline lookup yields CDR1 MGHDK and CDR2 SYGVNS.

This clone was counted a few times. V is TRBV5-1 and J is TRBJ2-2; D not resolved. CDR3 size: 15 residues. V lost 1 base, J lost 0 bases, and 7 bases lay in between. Germline V gene lookup returns CDR1 SGHRS and CDR2 YFSETQ. The CDR3 sequence is CASSLRAANTGELFF. The CDR3 DNA follows: TGCGCCAGCAGCTTGAGGGCAGCGAACACCGGGGAGCTGTTTTTT.

V is TRBV18 and J is TRBJ2-3; D gene ambiguous. The V gene's germline CDR1 is KGHSH and CDR2 LQKENI. The CDR3 loop spans 13 amino acids. V was shortened by 3 bases and J by 6 bases, with 10 bases between the two germline ends. CDR3 sequence reads: CASSPPPFDTQYF. The CDR3 DNA reads as TGTGCCAGCTCACCTCCCCCGTTCGATACGCAGTATTTT.

This clone appeared once. This rearrangement joins TRBV25-1 to TRBJ2-7, with 7 bases identical to TRBD1. V was pared by 2 bases and J by 2 bases, with 6 bases of the junction left unmatched. The CDR3 sequence is 15 residues long. The germline gives CDR1 MGHDK, CDR2 SYGVNS. The DNA of the CDR3 is TGTGCCAGCAGTGAAAGACGGGACAGTACCTACGAGCAGTACTTC. It translates to CASSERRDSTYEQYF.

In its sample, this clone was seen a few times. Being one base from a much bigger clone, this may be a read error. The sample has other DNA sequences that encode this CDR3 too. CDR3 residues: CASSLEGGYNEQFF. The CDR3 coding sequence is TGCGCCAGCAGCTTGGAGGGGGGTTACAATGAGCAGTTCTTC. V gene TRBV5-1 combines with J gene TRBJ2-1; the D call may be TRBD1 or TRBD2 (6 bases each). The CDR3 totals 14 residues. Germline V gene sequence: CDR1 SGHRS, CDR2 YFSETQ. V lost 0 bases, J lost 4 bases, and 8 bases lay in between. Combining the CDR3 with reference TRBV5-1 and TRBJ2-1 gives the whole variable domain KAGVTQTPRYLIKTRGQQVTLSCSPISGHRSVSWYQQTPGQGLQFLFEYFSETQRNKGNFPGRFSGRQFSNSRSEMNVSTLELGDSALYLCASSLEGGYNEQFFGPGTRLTVL.

The CDR3 DNA is TGCAGCGTGGCGGACTCGGGGGATAGTTCCTACGAGCAGTACTTC. Translated: CSVADSGDSSYEQYF. The chain combines TRBV29-1 with TRBJ2-7; a weak D match, TRBD2 (6 bases). The germline CDR1 and CDR2 sequences are SQVTM and ANQGSEA. With 6 bases removed from V and 1 base from J, the gap between germline ends came to 19 bases. This CDR3 has 15 residues.

The CDR3 DNA sequence: TGTGCCAGCATCGGACTAGCGGGGACCGGGGAGCTGTTTTTT. It specifies CASIGLAGTGELFF. The chain has TRBV2 and TRBJ2-2; 12 bases fit TRBD2. The length of the CDR3 is 14 residues. The ends lost 7 bases at V and 5 bases at J; junction bases unmatched: 2. The germline V gene encodes CDR1 SNHLY and CDR2 FYNNEI.

The chain couples TRBV4-1 to TRBJ1-4; D is unresolved. CDR3 size: 13 residues. The germline CDR1 and CDR2 sequences are MGHRA and YSYEKL. V was shortened by 8 bases and J by 4 bases, with 11 bases between the two germline ends. The CDR3 coding sequence is TGCGCCAGCGGTCGGATCATTAATGAAAAACTGTTTTTT. Translating it yields CASGRIINEKLFF.

The chain carries TRBV5-1 and TRBJ2-7; tentatively, D is TRBD1 (6 bases). Germline loops: CDR1 SGHRS, CDR2 YFSETQ. CDR3 length: 15 residues. Trimming took off 3 bases at V and 2 bases at J, with 15 bases between the two ends. For the CDR3, the DNA is TGCGCCAGCAGCTCGGGACACTCACAAGCCTACGAGCAGTACTTC. This codes for CASSSGHSQAYEQYF.

The CDR3 DNA follows: TGTGCCAGCTCACCGGGGGGGACAAAACGCTACGAGCAGTACTTC. Protein product: CASSPGGTKRYEQYF. This chain joins TRBV18 and TRBJ2-7, with D possibly being TRBD2 (7 bases). CDR1 and CDR2 (germline): KGHSH, LQKENI. The V gene lost 3 bases and the J gene lost 3 bases, with 15 bases spanning the gap. The CDR3 is 15 residues long.

V is TRBV11-2 and J is TRBJ2-3; a possible D gene is TRBD1 (6 bases). Trimming left V 1 base short and J 2 bases short, with 19 bases between. The CDR3 covers 18 residues. Germline V gene lookup returns CDR1 SGHAT and CDR2 FQNNGV. The CDR3 DNA sequence: TGTGCCAGCAGCTTAGGAGGGGACACCCTCTTGGCCACAGATACGCAGTATTTT. Translation: CASSLGGDTLLATDTQYF.